This T cell receptor (beta chain) was retrieved from a study of blood T cell repertoires in COVID-19. TCRdb's table, derived via immunoSEQ multiplex PCR, lists solely in-frame clones and lacks some. Of around 390,000 clones listed, around 87% are singletons. Those who participated ranged in age from roughly 18 to 100 years and resided in approximately 23 US areas. Participants were placed into cohorts based on the clinical history they reported. In Cohort 3, a recovered donor had either two negative PCRs, clearance, or symptom resolution. The specimen sequenced was PBMCs or T cells enriched from blood (not recorded which). The source of this sequence is a woman aged 45-60 years who had recovered from COVID-19.

The CDR3 region is CASSKTGLGETQYF. For the CDR3, the DNA is TGTGCCAGCAGCAAGACAGGGTTGGGAGAGACCCAGTACTTC. The rearrangement links TRBV2 to TRBJ2-5, with 7 nucleotides matching TRBD1. CDR3 size: 14 residues. CDR1 and CDR2 from the germline V gene are SNHLY and FYNNEI. Trimming at V came to 6 bases and at J to 4 bases, leaving 8 bases not matched to a gene. Complete variable domain (other parts from reference TRBV2 and TRBJ2-5): EPEVTQTPSHQVTQMGQEVILRCVPISNHLYFYWYRQILGQKVEFLVSFYNNEISEKSEIFDDQFSVERPDGSNFTLKIRSTKLEDSAMYFCASSKTGLGETQYFGPGTRLLVL.